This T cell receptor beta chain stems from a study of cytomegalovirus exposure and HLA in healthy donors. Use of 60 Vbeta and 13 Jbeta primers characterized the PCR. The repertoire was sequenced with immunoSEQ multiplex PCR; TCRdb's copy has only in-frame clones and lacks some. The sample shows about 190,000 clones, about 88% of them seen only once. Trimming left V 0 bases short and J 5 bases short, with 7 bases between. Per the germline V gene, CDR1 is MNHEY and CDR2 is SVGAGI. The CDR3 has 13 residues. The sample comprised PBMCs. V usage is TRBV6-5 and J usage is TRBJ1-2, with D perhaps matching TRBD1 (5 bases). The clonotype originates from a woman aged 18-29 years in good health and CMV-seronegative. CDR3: CASSYSGLYGYTF. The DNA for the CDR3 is TGTGCCAGCAGTTACTCGGGGCTGTATGGCTACACCTTC.